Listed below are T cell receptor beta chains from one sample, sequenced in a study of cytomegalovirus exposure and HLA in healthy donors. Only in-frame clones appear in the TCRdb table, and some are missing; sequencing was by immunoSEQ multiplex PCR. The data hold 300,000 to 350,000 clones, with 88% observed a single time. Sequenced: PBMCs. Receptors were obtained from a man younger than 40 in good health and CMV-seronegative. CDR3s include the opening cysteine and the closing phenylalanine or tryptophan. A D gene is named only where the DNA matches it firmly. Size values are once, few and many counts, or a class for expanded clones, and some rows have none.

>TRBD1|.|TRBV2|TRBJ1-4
CASRVDRGSEKLFF
TGTGCCAGCAGAGTAGACAGGGGATCTGAAAAACTGTTTTTT
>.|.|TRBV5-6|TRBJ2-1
CASGSRGEQFF
TGTGCCAGCGGAAGCCGGGGTGAGCAGTTCTTC
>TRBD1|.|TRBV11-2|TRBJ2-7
CASSLIGTGTNEQYF
TGTGCCAGCAGCCTCATCGGGACAGGGACTAACGAGCAGTACTTC
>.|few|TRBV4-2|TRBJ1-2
CASSQDRVGGYTF
TGTGCCAGCAGCCAAGATCGGGTTGGTGGCTACACCTTC
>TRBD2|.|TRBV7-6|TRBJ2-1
CASSLTAGTNNEQFF
TGTGCCAGCAGCCTCACAGCCGGGACTAACAATGAGCAGTTCTTC
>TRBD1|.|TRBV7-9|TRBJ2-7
CASSLGTATYEQYF
TGTGCCAGCAGCCTAGGGACAGCAACCTACGAGCAGTACTTC
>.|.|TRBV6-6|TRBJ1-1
CASSYTSDYTEAFF
TGTGCCAGCAGTTACACGTCCGACTACACTGAAGCTTTCTTT
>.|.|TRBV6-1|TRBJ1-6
CASKLIDGNSPLHF
TGTGCCAGCAAGTTGATAGATGGTAATTCACCCCTCCACTTT
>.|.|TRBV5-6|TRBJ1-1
CASSFLGGNTEAFF
TGTGCCAGCAGCTTTCTCGGGGGGAACACTGAAGCTTTCTTT
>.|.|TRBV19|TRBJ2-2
CASSIEPNFGGELFF
TGTGCCAGTAGTATAGAGCCGAATTTCGGCGGGGAGCTGTTTTTT
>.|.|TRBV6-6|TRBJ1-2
CASSYTDSFYGYTF
TGTGCCAGCAGTTACACAGACAGCTTCTATGGCTACACCTTC
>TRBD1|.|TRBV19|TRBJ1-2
CASSRTGNGYTF
TGTGCCAGTAGCAGGACAGGGAACGGCTACACCTTC
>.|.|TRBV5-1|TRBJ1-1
CASSPTEIMNTEAFF
TGCGCCAGCAGCCCCACAGAAATCATGAACACTGAAGCTTTCTTT
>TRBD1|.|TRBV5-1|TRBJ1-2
CASSLQGYGYTF
TGCGCCAGCAGCTTACAGGGGTATGGCTACACCTTC
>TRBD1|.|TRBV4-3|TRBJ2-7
CASSQDLLGTGAYEQYF
TGCGCCAGCAGCCAAGATTTATTGGGGACAGGGGCCTACGAGCAGTACTTC
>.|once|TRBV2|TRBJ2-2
CASRLATGNTGELFF
TGTGCCAGCCGCCTAGCGACGGGGAACACCGGGGAGCTGTTTTTT
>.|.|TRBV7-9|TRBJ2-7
CASSPRTASYEQYF
TGTGCCAGCAGCCCTCGGACAGCCTCCTACGAGCAGTACTTC
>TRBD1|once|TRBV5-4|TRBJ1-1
CASSPGQGNTEAFF
TGTGCCAGCAGCCCGGGACAGGGAAACACTGAAGCTTTCTTT
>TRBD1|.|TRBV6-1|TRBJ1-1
CASSEAMGQGNTEAFF
TGTGCCAGCAGTGAGGCGATGGGACAGGGAAACACTGAAGCTTTCTTT
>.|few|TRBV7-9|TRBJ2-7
CASSLLGQGNEQYF
TGTGCCAGCAGCTTATTAGGCCAGGGAAACGAGCAGTACTTC
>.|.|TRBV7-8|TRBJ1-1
CASSSLTGNTEAFF
TGTGCCAGCAGCTCATTAACAGGGAACACTGAAGCTTTCTTT
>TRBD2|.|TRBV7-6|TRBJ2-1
CASSFAASGGYEQFF
TGTGCCAGCAGCTTTGCCGCTAGCGGGGGATATGAGCAGTTCTTC
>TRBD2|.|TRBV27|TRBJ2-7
CASSLYPGGTYEQYF
TGTGCCAGCAGTTTATACCCGGGGGGGACCTACGAGCAGTACTTC
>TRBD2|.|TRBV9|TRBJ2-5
CASSVEIAGGQETQYF
TGTGCCAGCAGCGTAGAGATAGCGGGGGGCCAAGAGACCCAGTACTTC
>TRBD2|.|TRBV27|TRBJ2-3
CASTRTSGGTDTQYF
TGTGCCAGCACGCGGACTAGCGGGGGCACAGATACGCAGTATTTT
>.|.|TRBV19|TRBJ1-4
CASSIDQGTAVATNEKLFF
TGTGCCAGTAGTATAGATCAGGGGACCGCCGTTGCAACTAATGAAAAACTGTTTTTT
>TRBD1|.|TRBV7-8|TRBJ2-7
CASSFGTGDYEQYF
TGTGCCAGCAGCTTCGGGACAGGCGATTACGAGCAGTACTTC
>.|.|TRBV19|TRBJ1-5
CASSISQDWGNQPQHF
TGTGCCAGTAGTATTTCGCAGGACTGGGGCAATCAGCCCCAGCATTTT
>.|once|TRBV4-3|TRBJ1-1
CASSSRGGHTEAFF
TGCGCCAGCAGCTCACGGGGGGGGCACACTGAAGCTTTCTTT
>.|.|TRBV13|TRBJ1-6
CASSALPTTGSSYNSPLHF
TGTGCCAGCAGCGCCCTCCCGACAACAGGGAGCTCCTATAATTCACCCCTCCACTTT
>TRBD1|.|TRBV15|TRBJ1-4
CATSRGTGRNEKLFF
TGTGCCACCAGCAGAGGGACAGGGAGAAATGAAAAACTGTTTTTT
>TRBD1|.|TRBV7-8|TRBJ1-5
CASSRTGGNQPQHF
TGTGCCAGCAGCCGGACAGGCGGCAATCAGCCCCAGCATTTT
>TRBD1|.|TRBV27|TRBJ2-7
CASQGQGNGEQYF
TGTGCCAGTCAGGGACAGGGGAATGGCGAGCAGTACTTC
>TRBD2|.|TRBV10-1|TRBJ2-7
CASSDPGTSGGPTYEQYF
TGCGCCAGCAGTGACCCCGGGACTAGCGGGGGGCCTACCTACGAGCAGTACTTC
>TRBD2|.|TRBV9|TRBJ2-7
CASSAGLAGYEQYF
TGTGCCAGCAGCGCCGGACTAGCGGGGTACGAGCAGTACTTC
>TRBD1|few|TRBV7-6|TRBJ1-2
CASRPSDSAGTAGYTF
TGTGCCAGCAGACCCTCGGACAGCGCAGGGACAGCAGGCTACACCTTC
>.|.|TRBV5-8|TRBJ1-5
CASSLILTGSNQPQHF
TGTGCCAGCAGCTTAATTCTGACAGGTAGTAATCAGCCCCAGCATTTT
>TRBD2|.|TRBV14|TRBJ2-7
CASSHGLAGGRYEQYF
TGTGCCAGCAGCCACGGACTAGCGGGGGGAAGGTACGAGCAGTACTTC
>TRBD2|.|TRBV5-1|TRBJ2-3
CASGETSGRSTDTQYF
TGCGCCAGCGGGGAAACTAGCGGGAGGAGCACAGATACGCAGTATTTT
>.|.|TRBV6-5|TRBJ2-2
CASSPISDTGELFF
TGTGCCAGCAGTCCTATCTCGGACACCGGGGAGCTGTTTTTT
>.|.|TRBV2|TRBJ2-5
CASSEAEGAGFIFKTQYF
TGTGCCAGCAGTGAAGCGGAGGGAGCAGGATTTATTTTCAAGACCCAGTACTTC
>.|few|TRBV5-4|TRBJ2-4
CASSLASVSQNIQYF
TGTGCCAGCAGCTTGGCTAGCGTTAGCCAAAACATTCAGTACTTC
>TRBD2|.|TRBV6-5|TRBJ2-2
CAAGRGLITGELFF
TGTGCCGCCGGGAGGGGTTTGATCACCGGGGAGCTGTTTTTT
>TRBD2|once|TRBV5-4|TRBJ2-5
CASSSLLAGGQETQYF
TGTGCCAGCAGCTCCCTACTAGCGGGGGGCCAAGAGACCCAGTACTTC
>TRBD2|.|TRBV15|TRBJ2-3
CATSREAGGSDTQYF
TGTGCCACCAGCAGAGAGGCGGGGGGTTCAGATACGCAGTATTTT
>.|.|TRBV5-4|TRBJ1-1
CASSLAKGSGTEAFF
TGTGCCAGCAGCTTGGCCAAGGGGTCTGGCACTGAAGCTTTCTTT
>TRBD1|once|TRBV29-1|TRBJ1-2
CRPPGSPQDRGLLKGYTF
TGCAGGCCCCCGGGGTCGCCCCAGGACAGGGGGCTTTTGAAGGGCTACACCTTC
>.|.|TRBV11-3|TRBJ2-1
CASSFQGLGINEQFF
TGTGCCAGCAGCTTCCAGGGGCTGGGGATCAATGAGCAGTTCTTC